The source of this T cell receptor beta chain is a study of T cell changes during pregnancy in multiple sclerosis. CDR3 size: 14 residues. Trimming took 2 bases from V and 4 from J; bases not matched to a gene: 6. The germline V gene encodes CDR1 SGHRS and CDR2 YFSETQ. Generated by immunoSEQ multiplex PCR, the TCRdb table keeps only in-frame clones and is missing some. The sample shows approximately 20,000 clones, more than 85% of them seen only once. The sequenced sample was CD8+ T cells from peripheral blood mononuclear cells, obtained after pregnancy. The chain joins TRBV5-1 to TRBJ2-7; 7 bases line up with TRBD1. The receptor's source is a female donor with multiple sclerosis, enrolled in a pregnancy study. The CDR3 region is CASSLVGGVYEQYF. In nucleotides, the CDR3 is TGCGCCAGCAGCTTAGTAGGGGGCGTATACGAGCAGTACTTC.